This TCR beta chain was retrieved from a study of T cell clonotyping in hematopoietic cell transplantation (dated by TCRdb to the early 2020s). The study in broad terms: A total of 130 or so blood samples were collected in the study from 35 consecutive transplant recipients and their related donors. Patient recruitment ran from 2015 to early 2017, and follow-up continued until September 2020 or death. Study-wide findings and limitations: Recipient repertoires showed only a small fraction of overlap with donor repertoires, and over 97% appeared de novo at the given depth. The sample size was limited, and CD4 and CD8 repertoire contributions could not be separated because cells were not sorted. Donor and pretransplant recipient Inverse Simpson Index values predicted broader posttransplant TCR repertoire diversity. After transplant, TCR diversity in recipients dropped, and pathologically expanded clonotypes climbed progressively between day 30 and day 180.

The intended sense of this specimen's time point label: 30 days after allo-HCT. Blood samples were obtained from recipients approximately 28 days before transplant and at days 30, 100 and 180 after transplant. Using Nuclei Lysis Solution, genomic DNA was extracted from unfractionated peripheral blood mononuclear cells that were either fresh or cryopreserved. The immunoSEQ assay, a bias-controlled multiplex PCR with V- and J-specific primers, was used to amplify TCR beta CDR3 regions from genomic DNA. A second PCR step added a proprietary barcode and Illumina adapter sequences to the CDR3 amplicons. CDR3 libraries were sequenced on an Illumina MiSeq instrument. In the authors' own workflow: Export and quality control were handled in immunoSEQ Analyzer 3.0, while downstream analyses relied on R Bioconductor and Immunarch. Only productive rearrangements within the normalized downsampled data set were used in the calculation of repertoire metrics. In the normalized cohort, clonotypes with more than 5 templates were defined as pathologically expanded. The Inverse Simpson Index was used to measure repertoire diversity. CMV-specificity analyses were carried out on the non-normalized data set to capture all clonotypes. TCRdb obtained this table from immuneACCESS and retained in-frame rearrangements with V and J assigned. These tables miss some clones; where compared with another copy, unresolved V genes account for less than half of the shortfall, and the remainder is unexplained. V, J and clone size derive from that table, while D and trimming were established from the DNA sequence. The sample includes 15,000 to 20,000 clones, with about 61% observed a single time. The ten largest account for 10% to 15% of the sample.

On this clone: This clone's antigen is unknown. Base qualities are not at hand, and no much larger clone is one base apart.

The CDR3 has 12 amino acids, counting the end cysteine and phenylalanine. Only CDR3 DNA remains: 36 bases, in frame from the first base. CDR1 and CDR2 were assigned from the germline V gene as MDHEN and SYDVKM. The V and J ends are trimmed by 8 bases and 0 bases, leaving 7 bases between them. This sequence was found in a male patient aged 45-60 years who had an allogeneic stem cell transplant from an unrelated donor, so T cells may come from the graft donor. Some clones in this sample may be carry-over from other donors' samples. The specimen was PBMCs, collected 30 days after allogeneic stem cell transplant. The rearranged chain carries TRBV28 and TRBJ1-1; the D gene cannot be named for sure. CDR3 sequence: CASVQVNTEAFF. The base sequence is TGTGCCAGCGTACAAGTGAACACTGAAGCTTTCTTT.